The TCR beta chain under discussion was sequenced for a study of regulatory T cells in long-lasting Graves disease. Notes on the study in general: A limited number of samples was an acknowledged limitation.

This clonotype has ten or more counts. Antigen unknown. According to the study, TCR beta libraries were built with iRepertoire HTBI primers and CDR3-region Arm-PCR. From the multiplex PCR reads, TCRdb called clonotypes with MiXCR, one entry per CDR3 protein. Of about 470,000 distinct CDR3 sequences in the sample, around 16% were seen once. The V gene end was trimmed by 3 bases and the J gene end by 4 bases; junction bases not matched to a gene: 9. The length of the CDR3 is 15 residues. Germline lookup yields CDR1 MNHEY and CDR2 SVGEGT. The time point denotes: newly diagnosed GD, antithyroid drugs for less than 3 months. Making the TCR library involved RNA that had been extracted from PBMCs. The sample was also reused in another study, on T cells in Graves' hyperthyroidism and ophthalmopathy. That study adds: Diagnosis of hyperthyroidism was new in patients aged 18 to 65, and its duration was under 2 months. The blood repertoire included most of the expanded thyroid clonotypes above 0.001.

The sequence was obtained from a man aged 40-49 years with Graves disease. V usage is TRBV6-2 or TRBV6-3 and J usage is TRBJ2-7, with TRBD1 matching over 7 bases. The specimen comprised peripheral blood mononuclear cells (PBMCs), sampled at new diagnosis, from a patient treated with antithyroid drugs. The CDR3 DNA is TGTGCCAGCAGTTATACGACAGGGTCTCTTTACGAGCAGTACTTC. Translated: CASSYTTGSLYEQYF.